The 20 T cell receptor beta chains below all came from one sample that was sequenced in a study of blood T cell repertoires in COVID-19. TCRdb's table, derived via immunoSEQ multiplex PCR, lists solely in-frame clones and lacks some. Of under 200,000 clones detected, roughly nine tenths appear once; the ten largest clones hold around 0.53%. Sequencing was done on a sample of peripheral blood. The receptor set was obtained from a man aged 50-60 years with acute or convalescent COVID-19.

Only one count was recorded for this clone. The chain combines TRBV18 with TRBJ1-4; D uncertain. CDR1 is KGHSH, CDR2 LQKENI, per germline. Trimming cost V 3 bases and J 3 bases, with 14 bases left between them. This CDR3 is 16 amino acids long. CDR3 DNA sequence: TGTGCCAGCTCACCGGGAGGGAGTGGAGCTAATGAAAAACTGTTTTTT. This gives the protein CASSPGGSGANEKLFF.

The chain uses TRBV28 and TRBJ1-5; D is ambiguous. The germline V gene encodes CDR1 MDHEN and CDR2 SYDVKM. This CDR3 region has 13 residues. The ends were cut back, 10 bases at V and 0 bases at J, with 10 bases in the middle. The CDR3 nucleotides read TGTGCCATTTCACTAGATAGCAATCAGCCCCAGCATTTT. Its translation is CAISLDSNQPQHF.

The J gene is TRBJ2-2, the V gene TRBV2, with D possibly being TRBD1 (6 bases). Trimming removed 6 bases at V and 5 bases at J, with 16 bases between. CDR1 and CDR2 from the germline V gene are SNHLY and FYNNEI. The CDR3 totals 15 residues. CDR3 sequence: CASSLQGRGTGELFF. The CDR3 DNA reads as TGTGCCAGCAGCTTACAGGGTAGAGGGACCGGGGAGCTGTTTTTT.

The DNA for the CDR3 is TGTGCCAGCACGTTGGCAGGGGGTAATGAAAAACTGTTTTTT. Amino acid sequence: CASTLAGGNEKLFF. The rearrangement joins TRBV7-9 to TRBJ1-4; 7 bases are shared with TRBD1. V gave up 7 bases and J gave up 4 bases; unmatched junction bases: 6. This CDR3 has 14 residues. The germline V gene has CDR1 SEHNR and CDR2 FQNEAQ (reference sequence).

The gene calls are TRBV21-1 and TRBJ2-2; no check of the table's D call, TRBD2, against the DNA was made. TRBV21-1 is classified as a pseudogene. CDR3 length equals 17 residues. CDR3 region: CASSNPSSSGRPGELFF. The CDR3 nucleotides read TGTGCCAGCAGCAACCCTTCGTCCAGCGGGAGGCCCGGGGAGCTGTTTTTT.

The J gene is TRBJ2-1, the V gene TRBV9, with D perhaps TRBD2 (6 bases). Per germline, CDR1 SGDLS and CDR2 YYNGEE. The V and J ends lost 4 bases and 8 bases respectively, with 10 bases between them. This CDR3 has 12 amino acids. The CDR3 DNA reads TGTGCCAGCAGCACCGGAGGGTATGAGCAGTTCTTC. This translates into CASSTGGYEQFF.

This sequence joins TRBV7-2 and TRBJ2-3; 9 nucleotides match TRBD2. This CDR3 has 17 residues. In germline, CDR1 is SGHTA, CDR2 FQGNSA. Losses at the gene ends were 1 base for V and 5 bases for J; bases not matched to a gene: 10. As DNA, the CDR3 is TGTGCCAGCAGCTTAGTTGGCGGGAGGGCGGTGATAGATACGCAGTATTTT. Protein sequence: CASSLVGGRAVIDTQYF.

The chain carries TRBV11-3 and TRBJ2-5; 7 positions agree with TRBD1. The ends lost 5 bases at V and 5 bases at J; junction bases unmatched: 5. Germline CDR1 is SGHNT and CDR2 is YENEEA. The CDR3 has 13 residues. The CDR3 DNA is TGTGCCAGCAGCGCGGACAGGCGGGAGACCCAGTACTTC. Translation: CASSADRRETQYF.

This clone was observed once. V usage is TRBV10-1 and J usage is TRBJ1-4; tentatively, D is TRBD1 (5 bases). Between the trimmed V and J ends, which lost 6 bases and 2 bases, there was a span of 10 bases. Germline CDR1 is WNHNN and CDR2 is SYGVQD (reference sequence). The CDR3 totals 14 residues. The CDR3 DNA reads TGCGCCAGCAGCCCAGGGCGGACTAATGAAAAACTGTTTTTT. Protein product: CASSPGRTNEKLFF.

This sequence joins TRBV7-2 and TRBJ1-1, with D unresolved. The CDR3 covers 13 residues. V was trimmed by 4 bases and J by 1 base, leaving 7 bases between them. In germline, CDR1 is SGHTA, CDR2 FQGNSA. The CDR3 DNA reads TGTGCCAGCAGCTCACAGAAGAACACTGAAGCTTTCTTT. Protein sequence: CASSSQKNTEAFF.

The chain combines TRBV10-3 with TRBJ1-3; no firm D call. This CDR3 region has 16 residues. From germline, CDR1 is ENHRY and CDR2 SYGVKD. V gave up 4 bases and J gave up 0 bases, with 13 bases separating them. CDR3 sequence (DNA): TGTGCCATCAGTGGCGGAGACGTGCGCTCTGGAAACACCATATATTTT. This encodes CAISGGDVRSGNTIYF.

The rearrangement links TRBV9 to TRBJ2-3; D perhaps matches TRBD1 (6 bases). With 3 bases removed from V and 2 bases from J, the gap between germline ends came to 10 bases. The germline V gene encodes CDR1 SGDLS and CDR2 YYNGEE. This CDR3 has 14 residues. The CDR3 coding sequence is TGTGCCAGCAGCGGGGGGCCCGCCACAGATACGCAGTATTTT. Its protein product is CASSGGPATDTQYF.

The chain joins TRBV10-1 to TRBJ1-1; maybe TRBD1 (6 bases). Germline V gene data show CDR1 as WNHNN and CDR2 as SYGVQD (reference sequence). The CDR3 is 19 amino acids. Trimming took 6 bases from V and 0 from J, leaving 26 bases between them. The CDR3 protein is CASSGQLDPSDSMNTEAFF. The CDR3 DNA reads TGCGCCAGCAGCGGACAGTTAGATCCGTCCGACTCGATGAACACTGAAGCTTTCTTT.

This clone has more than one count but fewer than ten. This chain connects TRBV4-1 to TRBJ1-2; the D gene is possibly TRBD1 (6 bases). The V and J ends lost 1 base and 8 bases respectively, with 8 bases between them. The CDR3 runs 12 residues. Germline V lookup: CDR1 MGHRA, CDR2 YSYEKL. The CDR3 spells CASSQGGGGYTF. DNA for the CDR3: TGCGCCAGCAGCCAAGGAGGGGGAGGCTACACCTTC.

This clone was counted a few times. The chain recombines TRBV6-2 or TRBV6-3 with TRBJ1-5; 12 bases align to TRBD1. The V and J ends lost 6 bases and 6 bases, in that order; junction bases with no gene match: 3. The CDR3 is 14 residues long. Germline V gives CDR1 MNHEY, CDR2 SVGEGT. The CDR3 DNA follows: TGTGCCAGCAGCCAGGGACAGGGGGCTCAGCCCCAGCATTTT. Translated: CASSQGQGAQPQHF.

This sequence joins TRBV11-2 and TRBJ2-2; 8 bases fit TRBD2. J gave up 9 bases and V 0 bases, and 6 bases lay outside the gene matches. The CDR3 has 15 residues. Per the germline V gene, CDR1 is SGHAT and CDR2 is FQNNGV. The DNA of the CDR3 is TGTGCCAGCAGCTTAGAAGGAGCGGGAGCCCGGGAGCTGTTTTTT. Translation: CASSLEGAGARELFF.

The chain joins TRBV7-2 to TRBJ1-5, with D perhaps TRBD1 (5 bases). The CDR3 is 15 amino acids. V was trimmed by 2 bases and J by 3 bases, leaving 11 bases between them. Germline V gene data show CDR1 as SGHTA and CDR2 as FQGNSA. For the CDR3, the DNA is TGTGCCAGCAGCTTAACGGGACTAAACAATCAGCCCCAGCATTTT. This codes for CASSLTGLNNQPQHF.

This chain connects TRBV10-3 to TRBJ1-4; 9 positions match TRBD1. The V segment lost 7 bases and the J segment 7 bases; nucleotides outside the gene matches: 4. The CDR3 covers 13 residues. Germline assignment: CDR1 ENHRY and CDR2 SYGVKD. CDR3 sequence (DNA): TGTGCCATCAATCAGGACAGGGGTGAAAAACTGTTTTTT. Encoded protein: CAINQDRGEKLFF.

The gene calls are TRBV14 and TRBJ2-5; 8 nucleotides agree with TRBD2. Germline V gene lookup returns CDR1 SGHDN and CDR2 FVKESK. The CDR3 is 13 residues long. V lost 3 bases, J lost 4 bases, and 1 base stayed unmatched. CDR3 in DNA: TGTGCCAGCAGCCAGGGGACTAGAGAGACCCAGTACTTC. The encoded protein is CASSQGTRETQYF. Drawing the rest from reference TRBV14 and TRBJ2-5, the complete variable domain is EAGVTQFPSHSVIEKGQTVTLRCDPISGHDNLYWYRRVMGKEIKFLLHFVKESKQDESGMPNNRFLAERTGGTYSTLKVQPAELEDSGVYFCASSQGTRETQYFGPGTRLLVL.

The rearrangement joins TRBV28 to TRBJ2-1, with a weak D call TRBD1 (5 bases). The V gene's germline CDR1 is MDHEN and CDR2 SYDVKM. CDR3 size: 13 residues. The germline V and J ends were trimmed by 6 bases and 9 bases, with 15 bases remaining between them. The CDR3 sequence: CASSLTGVGEQFF. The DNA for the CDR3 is TGTGCCAGCAGCCTAACAGGAGTAGGTGAGCAGTTCTTC.